Presented here are 3 T cell receptor beta chains from one specimen sequenced in a study of T cell responses to AZD1222 COVID-19 vaccine. Data came from immunoSEQ multiplex PCR; TCRdb stores just in-frame clones and leaves some out. The table lists some 130,000 clones, 70% to 90% of them singletons, with around 9.5% in the top ten. The material was peripheral blood, obtained 28 days after the second AZD1222 dose. Receptors were obtained from an adult who received the AZD1222 COVID-19 vaccine.

V and J are TRBV5-1 and TRBJ2-7; D might be TRBD1 (6 bases). Germline assignment: CDR1 SGHRS and CDR2 YFSETQ. Trimming left V 3 bases short and J 0 bases short, with 19 bases between. This CDR3 contains 17 residues. CDR3 sequence: CASSSSGVPASSYEQYF. Written as DNA, the CDR3 is TGCGCCAGCAGCTCCTCAGGGGTCCCGGCGAGCTCCTACGAGCAGTACTTC.

This chain links TRBV19 with TRBJ2-3, with D maybe TRBD1 (5 bases). CDR3 length equals 16 residues. Trimming left V 4 bases short and J 5 bases short, with 19 bases between. Germline CDR1 and CDR2: LNHDA and SQIVND (reference sequence). CDR3 nucleotide sequence: TGTGCCAGTAGTACCCCCTCGCAGGGCCATGGAGATACGCAGTATTTT. As protein: CASSTPSQGHGDTQYF.

This chain uses TRBV6-5 with TRBJ2-7; D gene ambiguous. CDR1 is MNHEY, CDR2 SVGAGI, per germline. Trimming removed 0 bases at V and 0 bases at J, with 9 bases between. This CDR3 is built from 15 residues. DNA of the CDR3: TGTGCCAGCAGTTACTCGAGTTCCAGCTCCTACGAGCAGTACTTC. As protein: CASSYSSSSSYEQYF.